This TCR beta chain came from a study of OX40 agonist ivuxolimab in advanced cancers. Notes on the research overall: Ivuxolimab was an agonistic, fully human IgG2 monoclonal antibody directed against OX40 (CD134), a costimulatory receptor. Intravenous ivuxolimab was administered to patients every 2 weeks at six dose levels: 0.01, 0.1, 0.3, 1.5, 3 and 10 mg/kg. Of the approximately 53 patients in dose escalation, around 20 had hepatocellular carcinoma, around 15 had melanoma, 9 had renal cell carcinoma and 9 had head and neck cancer. In the dose-escalation cohort, around four fifths of patients were male, and the mean age was around 65 years with a range of roughly 20 to 80. Patients were allowed to have had prior anti-PD-1, anti-PD-L1 or anti-CTLA-4 therapy, and roughly two fifths of the dose-escalation patients had been treated with checkpoint inhibitors. Three dose-escalation patients achieved partial responses, one with hepatocellular carcinoma and two with cutaneous melanoma. Peripheral TCRbeta sequencing was intended to test whether TCR sequence diversity was altered and clonal T-cell expansion was caused by ivuxolimab. The paper reports the monotherapy dose-escalation portion (N of about 51 patients) of the phase I ivuxolimab trial. Paper-wide results and their limitations: In partial responders in the 0.1-3.0 mg/kg groups, normalized peripheral clonal expansion was found to be among the lowest, especially among CD8+ T cells. On average, CD8+ T cells showed more expanded clones than CD4+ T cells after ivuxolimab. The antigen specificity of the clonally expanded peripheral T cells was not determined. Low levels of normalized T-cell clonal expansion were also seen in some nonresponding patients. Clonal expansion of both CD4+ and CD8+ blood T cells was observed from baseline to week 6 at doses 0.1 to 3.0 mg/kg.

Notes on this clone: Its antigen is not yet known. Base qualities are missing; no much larger clone stands one base away.

For sequencing of the TCRbeta CDR3 region, genomic DNA was extracted from the sorted cells. The immunoSEQ Assay was used to sequence the TCRbeta CDR3 regions. TCRdb carries this immuneACCESS record with in-frame sequences only. Its versions omit some clonotypes, under half of them owing to an unresolved V gene in the studies checked, with the rest unexplained. The sample profile shows roughly 92,000 clones; about 84% of them were found once. The top ten clones comprise around 5.9% of the sample. Patients with autoimmune disease history or receiving systemic immunosuppression were excluded from the trial. In every dose cohort, peripheral blood was drawn for TCR sequencing at baseline, cycle 4 day 1, and cycle 7 day 1. Samples were obtained from an open-label, multicenter, first-in-human phase I dose-escalation trial of ivuxolimab. Adults with locally advanced or metastatic head and neck squamous cell, hepatocellular, melanoma or renal cell carcinoma were enrolled in the trial. Before TCR sequencing, CD4+ T cells and CD8+ T cells were sorted from peripheral blood as separate populations.

Measured from the cysteine to the phenylalanine, the CDR3 is 16 residues long. The sequence is cut down to CDR3 DNA, 48 bases in frame from base 1. V and J are truncated by 3 bases and 7 bases respectively, leaving an intervening sequence of 18 bases. CDR1 and CDR2, per the germline V gene, are KGHSH and LQKENI. Recombination connected TRBV18 to TRBJ1-4; the D region possibly corresponds to TRBD1 (6 bases align). Sequenced material: CD4+ or CD8+ T cells sorted from blood, taken in a trial of the OX40 agonist ivuxolimab. This TCR was recovered from an adult with an advanced solid tumor such as melanoma, head and neck, liver or kidney cancer. The nucleotide sequence is TGTGCCAGCTCACCCACTCACAGGGAGGGTGGTGAAAAACTGTTTTTT. Its translation reads: CASSPTHREGGEKLFF.